The sequence of this TCR gamma chain was determined in a study of γδ T cells in repeated Plasmodium falciparum infection. The study, taken as a whole, reports: Vgamma9/Vdelta2+ T cells showed a stable polyclonal repertoire with shared TCRgamma sequences.

About this clone itself: Its specificity is unknown. TCRdb assigns this DNA the protein of a much larger clone, which departs from its translation at residue 6; this likely reflects a read error, and the protein shown comes from translating the DNA.

CDR1 and CDR2 (germline): EGSTGY, YDSYTSSV. Trimming removed 3 bases from V and 5 bases from J; junction bases left unmatched: 13. The CDR3 covers 15 residues. TCRdb re-called the multiplex PCR reads through CATT. The sample gives tens of thousands of gamma-chain clones, approximately 2.9% of which show up once; roughly 30% is in the top ten. Gammadelta T cells were flow-sorted from PBMC into Vgamma9/Vdelta2+ and Vdelta2-negative populations for bulk analysis. This receptor was taken from a pool of human donors (malaria-infected and uninfected, not separated). The sample was gamma-delta T cells from blood. The chain has TRGV4 and TRGJ1 or TRGJ2. The J gene was missing in TCRdb and was found by matching the end of the DNA to germline. The CDR3: CATWDCAAGDYKKLF. CDR3 DNA: TGTGCCACCTGGGATTGCGCCGCCGGGGATTATAAGAAACTCTTT.